These 18 T cell receptor beta chains share one sample of origin, sequenced in a study of cytomegalovirus exposure and HLA in healthy donors. PCR primers comprised 60 Vbeta and 13 Jbeta primers. This table comes from immunoSEQ multiplex PCR, and its TCRdb copy is limited to in-frame clones, with some not included. Its clone listing holds about 170,000 clones. What was sequenced was PBMCs. The source is a woman aged 18-30 years in good health and CMV-seropositive.

The chain uses TRBV7-2 and TRBJ2-7; the match to TRBD1 covers 8 bases. The CDR3 length is 14 residues. Germline CDR1 and CDR2: SGHTA and FQGNSA. J was trimmed by 1 base and V by 2 bases; bases with no gene match: 1. The CDR3 nucleotides read TGTGCCAGCAGCTTAACAGGGGGGTCCTACGAGCAGTACTTC. Encoded protein: CASSLTGGSYEQYF.

The chain has TRBV7-9 and TRBJ2-3, with 12 bases matching TRBD2. The CDR3 loop spans 16 amino acids. After removal of 3 bases from V and 3 bases from J, the junction contained 4 bases not matched to a gene. The V gene's germline CDR1 is SEHNR and CDR2 FQNEAQ (reference sequence). CDR3 nucleotide sequence: TGTGCCAGCAGCTTCCTAGCGGGGGGGGGTACAGATACGCAGTATTTT. This gives the protein CASSFLAGGGTDTQYF.

This chain joins TRBV10-2 and TRBJ2-1; maybe TRBD2 (6 bases). Looked up from germline, CDR1 is WSHSY and CDR2 is SAAADI. The V end lost 0 bases, the J end lost 3 bases, and 9 bases lay between the germline ends. CDR3 length equals 15 residues. Written as DNA, the CDR3 is TGCGCCAGCAGTGAGTCAGGAGGGTTCTACAATGAGCAGTTCTTC. Translating it yields CASSESGGFYNEQFF.

This chain connects TRBV18 to TRBJ2-6; 9 nucleotides align to TRBD2. V lost 3 bases, J lost 0 bases, and 12 bases stayed unmatched. Germline values: CDR1 KGHSH, CDR2 LQKENI. CDR3 length equals 20 residues. CDR3 sequence: CASSPWVELAGSSGANVLTF. In nucleotides, the CDR3 is TGTGCCAGCTCACCCTGGGTAGAGCTAGCGGGGAGCTCTGGGGCCAACGTCCTGACTTTC.

The CDR3, as DNA: TGTGCCAGCACTTTACAGGGGGATTGGCGCGCTTTCTTT. Translated: CASTLQGDWRAFF. The J gene is TRBJ1-1, the V gene TRBV2; 8 bases agree with TRBD1. This CDR3 region has 13 residues. Trimming took 7 bases from V and 11 from J; bases not matched to a gene: 12. Germline V CDR1 and CDR2: SNHLY, FYNNEI.

J is TRBJ2-7 and V is TRBV5-8; a weak D match, TRBD2 (6 bases). Trimming cost V 6 bases and J 2 bases, with 15 bases left between them. This CDR3 comprises 14 residues. In germline, CDR1 is SGHTS, CDR2 YDEGEE. For the CDR3, the DNA is TGTGCCAGCACAGGGACTGACTCTCCCTACGAGCAGTACTTC. It specifies CASTGTDSPYEQYF.

CDR3 DNA sequence: TGTGCCAGCAGCCCGAGATTGGCTAATGAAAAACTGTTTTTT. It yields the protein CASSPRLANEKLFF. The rearrangement joins TRBV7-2 to TRBJ1-4; unclear D gene. The CDR3 is 14 amino acids. Germline values: CDR1 SGHTA, CDR2 FQGNSA. Trimming took 5 bases from V and 3 from J, leaving 10 bases between them.

V gene TRBV11-3 combines with J gene TRBJ1-2; tentative D call: TRBD1 (6 bases). The V and J ends lost 0 bases and 2 bases respectively, with 19 bases between them. Per germline, CDR1 SGHNT and CDR2 YENEEA. This CDR3 is built from 18 residues. The CDR3 DNA reads TGTGCCAGCAGCTTAGAGGGGGCGAGGGGTTGGGCCAACTATGGCTACACCTTC. It codes for CASSLEGARGWANYGYTF. The whole variable domain, remainder taken from reference TRBV11-3 and TRBJ1-2, is EAGVVQSPRYKIIEKKQPVAFWCNPISGHNTLYWYLQNLGQGPELLIRYENEEAVDDSQLPKDRFSAERLKGVDSTLKIQPAELGDSAVYLCASSLEGARGWANYGYTFGSGTRLTVV.

The V call is TRBV14, the J call TRBJ2-2; maybe TRBD1 (5 bases). Trimming took 4 bases from V and 4 from J, leaving 13 bases between them. The CDR3 consists of 15 residues. Germline lookup yields CDR1 SGHDN and CDR2 FVKESK. The CDR3 sequence: CASSLHRQLTGELFF. The CDR3 DNA sequence: TGTGCCAGCAGCCTCCACAGACAGCTCACCGGGGAGCTGTTTTTT.

This chain joins TRBV7-9 and TRBJ2-1; 11 bases fit TRBD2. The CDR3 totals 16 residues. V shed 0 bases, J shed 8 bases, and the junction held 6 bases outside the gene matches. Germline V gene lookup returns CDR1 SEHNR and CDR2 FQNEAQ (reference sequence). CDR3 loop: CASSLASGGGRDEQFF. The CDR3 nucleotides are TGTGCCAGCAGCTTAGCTAGCGGGGGGGGGAGAGATGAGCAGTTCTTC.

The chain combines TRBV14 with TRBJ2-7; 7 bases are a match to TRBD1. The CDR3 has 16 residues. V dropped 0 bases and J dropped 6; count of bases not matched to a gene: 11. Looked up from germline, CDR1 is SGHDN and CDR2 is FVKESK. CDR3 residues: CASSQDIDRVGGEQYF. In DNA, the CDR3 is TGTGCCAGCAGCCAAGATATTGACAGGGTCGGCGGCGAGCAGTACTTC. Complete variable domain (other parts from reference TRBV14 and TRBJ2-7): EAGVTQFPSHSVIEKGQTVTLRCDPISGHDNLYWYRRVMGKEIKFLLHFVKESKQDESGMPNNRFLAERTGGTYSTLKVQPAELEDSGVYFCASSQDIDRVGGEQYFGPGTRLTVT.

The V and J genes are TRBV5-1 and TRBJ1-3; D might be TRBD1 (5 bases). V lost 3 bases, J lost 2 bases, and 12 bases lay in between. Germline-derived CDR1 and CDR2 are SGHRS and YFSETQ. The CDR3 extends over 15 amino acids. DNA of the CDR3: TGCGCCAGCAGCTCCCTCGCGGGGGCTGGAAACACCATATATTTT. Translation gives CASSSLAGAGNTIYF.

The DNA of the CDR3 is TGTGCCAGCAGCTTGGCACAGCTTAACTATGGCTACACCTTC. Translation: CASSLAQLNYGYTF. This rearrangement joins TRBV5-4 to TRBJ1-2; the D is unclear. The CDR3 totals 14 residues. Trimming removed 0 bases from V and 1 base from J, with 7 bases in between. Germline V gene data show CDR1 as SGHNT and CDR2 as YYREEE (reference sequence).

The chain recombines TRBV7-2 with TRBJ2-1; no reliable D call. V was cut by 1 base and J by 4 bases, with 5 bases left in between. The CDR3 runs to 13 residues. Germline V gene data show CDR1 as SGHTA and CDR2 as FQGNSA. Here the CDR3 reads CASSLDKYNEQFF. The DNA of the CDR3 is TGTGCCAGCAGCTTAGACAAATACAATGAGCAGTTCTTC.

The chain employs TRBV4-1 and TRBJ2-7; the D gene is possibly TRBD2 (5 bases). Germline CDR1 reads MGHRA; CDR2 reads YSYEKL. The V and J ends lost 4 bases and 0 bases respectively, with 7 bases between them. The CDR3 is made up of 13 amino acids. The CDR3 spells CASSLRDSYEQYF. CDR3 nucleotide sequence: TGCGCCAGCAGCCTTCGGGACTCCTACGAGCAGTACTTC.

The chain has TRBV29-1 and TRBJ1-1; 10 bases match TRBD1. From germline, CDR1 is SQVTM and CDR2 ANQGSEA. J lost 4 bases, V lost 6 bases, and 11 bases had no gene match. The CDR3 loop spans 15 amino acids. CDR3 protein: CSVDETGGIATEAFF. The CDR3 DNA follows: TGCAGCGTAGACGAGACAGGGGGCATAGCCACTGAAGCTTTCTTT.

This chain uses TRBV5-6 with TRBJ2-2; TRBD1 is a possible D gene (6 bases). The V end was cut by 4 bases, the J end by 10 bases, with 23 bases between. Germline CDR1 SGHDT, CDR2 YYEEEE. CDR3 length equals 16 residues. The CDR3: CASSLGAAGISEELFF. The CDR3 DNA sequence: TGTGCCAGCAGCCTGGGGGCGGCAGGGATTTCCGAGGAGCTGTTTTTT. The full variable domain, its missing parts supplied by reference TRBV5-6 and TRBJ2-2, is DAGVTQSPTHLIKTRGQQVTLRCSPKSGHDTVSWYQQALGQGPQFIFQYYEEEERQRGNFPDRFSGHQFPNYSSELNVNALLLGDSALYLCASSLGAAGISEELFFGEGSRLTVL.

The chain uses TRBV6-1 and TRBJ1-5; D gene ambiguous. The CDR3 sequence is 13 residues long. The V end lost 6 bases, the J end lost 5 bases, and 11 bases lay between the germline ends. Germline-derived CDR1 and CDR2 are MNHNS and SASEGT. CDR3 in amino acids: CASSPEVHQPQHF. CDR3 DNA: TGTGCCAGCAGCCCGGAGGTACATCAGCCCCAGCATTTT.